This T cell receptor (beta chain) was found in a study of OX40 agonist ivuxolimab in advanced cancers. V was trimmed by 1 base and J by 1 base, leaving 14 bases between them. The germline gives CDR1 SGHAT, CDR2 FQNNGV. The CDR3 is 17 residues long. Profiling relied on immunoSEQ multiplex PCR, and the TCRdb table lists in-frame clones only, not all of them. The sample carries some 15,000 clones, less than 90% recorded once. V gene TRBV11-2 combines with J gene TRBJ1-5; D possibly corresponds to TRBD1 (6 bases). This TCR was recovered from an adult with an advanced solid tumor such as melanoma, head and neck, liver or kidney cancer. Specimen: CD4+ or CD8+ T cells sorted from blood, collected in a trial of the OX40 agonist ivuxolimab. For the CDR3, the DNA is TGTGCCAGCAGCTTAGTATCCCCCGGGACAAGCAATCAGCCCCAGCATTTT. Amino acid sequence: CASSLVSPGTSNQPQHF.